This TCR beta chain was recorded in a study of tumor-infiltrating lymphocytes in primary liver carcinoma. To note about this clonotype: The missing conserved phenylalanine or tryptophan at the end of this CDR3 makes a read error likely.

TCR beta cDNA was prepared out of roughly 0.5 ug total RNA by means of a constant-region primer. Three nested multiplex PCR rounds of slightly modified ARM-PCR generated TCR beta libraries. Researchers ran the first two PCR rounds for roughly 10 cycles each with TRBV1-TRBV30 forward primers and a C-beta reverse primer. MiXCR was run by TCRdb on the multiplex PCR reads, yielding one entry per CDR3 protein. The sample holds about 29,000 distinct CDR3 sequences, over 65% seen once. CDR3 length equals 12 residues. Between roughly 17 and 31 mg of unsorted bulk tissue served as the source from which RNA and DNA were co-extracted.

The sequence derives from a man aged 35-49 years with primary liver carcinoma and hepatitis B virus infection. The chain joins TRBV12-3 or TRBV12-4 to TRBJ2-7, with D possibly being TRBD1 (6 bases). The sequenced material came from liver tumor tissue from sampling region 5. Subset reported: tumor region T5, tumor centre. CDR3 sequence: CVSSLQGYEQYL. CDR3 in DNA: TGTGTCAGCAGTTTACAGGGCTACGAGCAGTACCTC.